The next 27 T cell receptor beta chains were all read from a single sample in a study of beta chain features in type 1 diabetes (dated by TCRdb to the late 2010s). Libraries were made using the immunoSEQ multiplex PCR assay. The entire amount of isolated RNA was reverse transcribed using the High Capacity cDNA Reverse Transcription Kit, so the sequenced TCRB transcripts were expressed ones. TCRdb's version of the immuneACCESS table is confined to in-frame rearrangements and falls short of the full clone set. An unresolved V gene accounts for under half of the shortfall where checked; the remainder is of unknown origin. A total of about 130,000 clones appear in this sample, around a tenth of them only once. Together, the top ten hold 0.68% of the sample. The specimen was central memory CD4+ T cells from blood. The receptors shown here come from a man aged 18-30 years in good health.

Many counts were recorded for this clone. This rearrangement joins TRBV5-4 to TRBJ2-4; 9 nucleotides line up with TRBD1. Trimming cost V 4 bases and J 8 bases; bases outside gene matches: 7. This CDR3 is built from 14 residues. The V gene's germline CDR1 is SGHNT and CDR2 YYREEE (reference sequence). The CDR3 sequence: CASSGTGIGDIQYF. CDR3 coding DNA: TGTGCCAGCAGCGGGACAGGGATCGGAGACATTCAGTACTTC. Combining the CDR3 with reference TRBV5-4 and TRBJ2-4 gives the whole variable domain ETGVTQSPTHLIKTRGQQVTLRCSSQSGHNTVSWYQQALGQGPQFIFQYYREEENGRGNFPPRFSGLQFPNYSSELNVNALELDDSALYLCASSGTGIGDIQYFGAGTRLSVL.

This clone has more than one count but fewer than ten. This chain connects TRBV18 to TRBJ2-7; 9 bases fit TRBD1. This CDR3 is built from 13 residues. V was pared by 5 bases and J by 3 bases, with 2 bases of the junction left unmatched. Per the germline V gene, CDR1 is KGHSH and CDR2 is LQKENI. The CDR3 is CASSTGGGYEQYF. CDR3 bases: TGTGCCAGCTCAACAGGGGGCGGCTACGAGCAGTACTTC.

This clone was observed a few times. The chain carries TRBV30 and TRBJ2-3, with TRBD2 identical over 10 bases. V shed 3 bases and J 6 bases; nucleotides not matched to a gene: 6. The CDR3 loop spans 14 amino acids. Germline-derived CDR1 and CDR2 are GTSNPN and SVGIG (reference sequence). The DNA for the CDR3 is TGTGCCTGGAGCCCAGCGGGGGGGGTGGATACGCAGTATTTT. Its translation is CAWSPAGGVDTQYF. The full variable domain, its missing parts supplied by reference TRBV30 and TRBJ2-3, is SQTIHQWPATLVQPVGSPLSLECTVEGTSNPNLYWYRQAAGRGLQLLFYSVGIGQISSEVPQNLSASRPQDRQFILSSKKLLLSDSGFYLCAWSPAGGVDTQYFGPGTRLTVL.

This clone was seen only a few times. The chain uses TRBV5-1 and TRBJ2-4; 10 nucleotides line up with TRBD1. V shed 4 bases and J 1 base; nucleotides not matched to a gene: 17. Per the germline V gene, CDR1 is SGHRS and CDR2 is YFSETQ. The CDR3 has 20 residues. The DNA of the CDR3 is TGCGCCAGCAGCGGTCAACCCTCGGGACAGGGGTTTGGGGCCAAAAACATTCAGTACTTC. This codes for CASSGQPSGQGFGAKNIQYF.

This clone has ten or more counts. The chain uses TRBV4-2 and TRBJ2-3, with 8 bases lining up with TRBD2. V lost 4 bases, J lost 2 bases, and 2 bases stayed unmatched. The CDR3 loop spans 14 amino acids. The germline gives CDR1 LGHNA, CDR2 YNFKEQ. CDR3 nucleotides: TGTGCCAGCAGCCCCGGGGGGGTCACAGATACGCAGTATTTT. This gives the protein CASSPGGVTDTQYF.

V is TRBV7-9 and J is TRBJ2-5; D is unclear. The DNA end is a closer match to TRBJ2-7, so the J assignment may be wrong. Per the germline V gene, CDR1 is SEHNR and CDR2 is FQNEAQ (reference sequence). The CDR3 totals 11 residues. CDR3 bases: TGTGCCAGCAGCGCCACCTACGAGCAGTACTTC. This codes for CASSATYEQYF.

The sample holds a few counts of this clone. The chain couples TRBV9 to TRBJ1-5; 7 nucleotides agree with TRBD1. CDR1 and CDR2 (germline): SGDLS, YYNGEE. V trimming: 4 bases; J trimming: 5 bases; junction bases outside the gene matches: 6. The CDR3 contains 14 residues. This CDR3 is CASSPDQGDQPQHF. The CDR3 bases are TGTGCCAGCAGCCCCGACCAGGGGGATCAGCCCCAGCATTTT.

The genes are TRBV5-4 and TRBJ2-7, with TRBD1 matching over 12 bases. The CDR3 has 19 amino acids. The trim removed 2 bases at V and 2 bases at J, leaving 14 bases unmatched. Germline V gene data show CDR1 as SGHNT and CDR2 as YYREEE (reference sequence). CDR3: CASSLPPGTGGVKTYEQYF. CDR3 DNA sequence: TGTGCCAGCAGCTTACCTCCCGGGACAGGGGGCGTTAAGACCTACGAGCAGTACTTC.

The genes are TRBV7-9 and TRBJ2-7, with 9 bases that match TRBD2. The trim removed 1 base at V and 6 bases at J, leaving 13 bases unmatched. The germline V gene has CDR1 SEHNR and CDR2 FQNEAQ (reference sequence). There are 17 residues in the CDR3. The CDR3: CASSLGRGGLRASEQYF. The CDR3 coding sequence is TGTGCCAGCAGCTTAGGGCGGGGGGGCCTACGAGCGTCCGAGCAGTACTTC.

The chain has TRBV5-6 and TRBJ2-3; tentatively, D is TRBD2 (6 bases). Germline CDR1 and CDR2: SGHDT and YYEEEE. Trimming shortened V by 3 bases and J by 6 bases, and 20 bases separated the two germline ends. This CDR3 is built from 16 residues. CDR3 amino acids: CASSWADTSPRDTQYF. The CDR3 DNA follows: TGTGCCAGCAGCTGGGCGGATACTAGCCCCCGCGATACGCAGTATTTT. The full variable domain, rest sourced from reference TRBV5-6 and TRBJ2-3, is DAGVTQSPTHLIKTRGQQVTLRCSPKSGHDTVSWYQQALGQGPQFIFQYYEEEERQRGNFPDRFSGHQFPNYSSELNVNALLLGDSALYLCASSWADTSPRDTQYFGPGTRLTVL.

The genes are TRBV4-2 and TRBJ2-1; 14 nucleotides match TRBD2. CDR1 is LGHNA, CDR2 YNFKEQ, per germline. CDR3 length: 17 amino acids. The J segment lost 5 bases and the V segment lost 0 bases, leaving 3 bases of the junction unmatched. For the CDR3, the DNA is TGTGCCAGCAGCCAAGAAGGGACTAGCGGGGGCAACAATGAGCAGTTCTTC. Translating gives CASSQEGTSGGNNEQFF.

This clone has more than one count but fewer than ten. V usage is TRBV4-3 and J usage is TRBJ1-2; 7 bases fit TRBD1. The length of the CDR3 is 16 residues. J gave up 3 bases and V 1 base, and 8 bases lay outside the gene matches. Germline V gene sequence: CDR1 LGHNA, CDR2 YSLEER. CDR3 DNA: TGCGCCAGCAGCCAAGCCCATGGGCAGGGGGACTATGGCTACACCTTC. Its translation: CASSQAHGQGDYGYTF.

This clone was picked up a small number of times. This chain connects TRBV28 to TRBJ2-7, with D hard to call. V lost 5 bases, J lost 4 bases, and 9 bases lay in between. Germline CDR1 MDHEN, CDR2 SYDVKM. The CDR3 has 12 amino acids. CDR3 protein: CASSPSVYEQYF. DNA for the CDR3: TGTGCCAGCAGTCCTTCCGTGTACGAGCAGTACTTC.

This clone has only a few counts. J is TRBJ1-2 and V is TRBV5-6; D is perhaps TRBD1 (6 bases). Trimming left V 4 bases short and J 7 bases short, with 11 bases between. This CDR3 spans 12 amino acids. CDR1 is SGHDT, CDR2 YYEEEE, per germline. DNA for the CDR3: TGTGCCAGCAGCCCACAGGGCCCTGGCTACACCTTC. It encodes CASSPQGPGYTF.

The DNA for the CDR3 is TGCGCCAGCAGCCAAGATTTCGTGGCGAGGGCGAAGAACACCGGGGAGCTGTTTTTT. Amino acids: CASSQDFVARAKNTGELFF. The chain uses TRBV4-3 and TRBJ2-2; D perhaps matches TRBD2 (5 bases). This CDR3 region has 19 residues. Deletions cut 0 bases from V and 1 base from J, with 18 bases between. From germline, CDR1 is LGHNA and CDR2 YSLEER.

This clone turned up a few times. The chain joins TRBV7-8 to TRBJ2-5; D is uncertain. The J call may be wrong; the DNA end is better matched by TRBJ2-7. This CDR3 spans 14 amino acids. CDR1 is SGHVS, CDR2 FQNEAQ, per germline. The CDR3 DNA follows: TGTGCCAGCAGCTTACATAGAGCCTCCTACGAGCAGTACTTC. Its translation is CASSLHRASYEQYF.

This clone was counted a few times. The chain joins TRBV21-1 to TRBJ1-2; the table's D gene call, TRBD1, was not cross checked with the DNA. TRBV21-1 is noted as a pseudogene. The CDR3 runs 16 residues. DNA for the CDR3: TGTGCCAGCAGCTCCACGCCCAGCAGGGCTAACTATGGCTACACCTTC. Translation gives CASSSTPSRANYGYTF.

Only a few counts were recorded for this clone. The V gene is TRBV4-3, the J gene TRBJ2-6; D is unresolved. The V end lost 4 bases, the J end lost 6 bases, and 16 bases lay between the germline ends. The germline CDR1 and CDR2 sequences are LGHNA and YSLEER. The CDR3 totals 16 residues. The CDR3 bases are TGCGCCAGCAGCCGAGACGCAGGCTTGCAGGCCAACGTCCTGACTTTC. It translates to CASSRDAGLQANVLTF.

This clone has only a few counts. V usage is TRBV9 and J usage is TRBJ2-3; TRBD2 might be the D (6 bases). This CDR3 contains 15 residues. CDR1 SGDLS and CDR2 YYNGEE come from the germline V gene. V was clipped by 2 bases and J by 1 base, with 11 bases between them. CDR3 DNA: TGTGCCAGCAGCGTCTCGGAGCGGGGCACAGATACGCAGTATTTT. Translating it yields CASSVSERGTDTQYF. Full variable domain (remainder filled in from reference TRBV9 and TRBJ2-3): DSGVTQTPKHLITATGQRVTLRCSPRSGDLSVYWYQQSLDQGLQFLIQYYNGEERAKGNILERFSAQQFPDLHSELNLSSLELGDSALYFCASSVSERGTDTQYFGPGTRLTVL.

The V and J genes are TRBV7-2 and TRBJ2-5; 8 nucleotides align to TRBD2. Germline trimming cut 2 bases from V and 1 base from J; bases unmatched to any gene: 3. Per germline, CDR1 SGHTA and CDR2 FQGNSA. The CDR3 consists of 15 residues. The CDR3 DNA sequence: TGTGCCAGCAGCTTATCAACTAGCGGCCAAGAGACCCAGTACTTC. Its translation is CASSLSTSGQETQYF.

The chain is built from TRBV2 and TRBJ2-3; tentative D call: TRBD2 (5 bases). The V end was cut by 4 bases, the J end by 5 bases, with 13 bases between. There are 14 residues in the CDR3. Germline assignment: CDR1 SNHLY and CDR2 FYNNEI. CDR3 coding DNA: TGTGCCAGCAGTGCGGGGTATGGCTTAGATACGCAGTATTTT. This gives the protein CASSAGYGLDTQYF.

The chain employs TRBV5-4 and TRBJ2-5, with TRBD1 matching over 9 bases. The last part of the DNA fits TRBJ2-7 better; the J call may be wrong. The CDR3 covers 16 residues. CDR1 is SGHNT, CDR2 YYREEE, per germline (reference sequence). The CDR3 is CASSLAPGQGYYEQYF. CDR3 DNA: TGTGCCAGCAGCTTGGCACCGGGACAGGGCTACTACGAGCAGTACTTC.

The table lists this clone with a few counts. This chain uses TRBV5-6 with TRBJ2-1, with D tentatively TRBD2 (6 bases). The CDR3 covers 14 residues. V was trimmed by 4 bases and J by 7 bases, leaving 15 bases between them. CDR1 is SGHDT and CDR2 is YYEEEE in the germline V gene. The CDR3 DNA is TGTGCCAGCAGCCGCCGGGGGATATTTAATGAGCAGTTCTTC. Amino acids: CASSRRGIFNEQFF.

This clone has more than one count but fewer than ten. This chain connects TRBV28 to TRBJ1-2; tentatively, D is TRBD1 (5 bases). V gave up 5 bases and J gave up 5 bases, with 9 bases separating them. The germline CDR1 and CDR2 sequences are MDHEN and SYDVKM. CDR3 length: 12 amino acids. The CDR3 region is CASSGGEYGYTF. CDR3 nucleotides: TGTGCCAGCAGTGGGGGGGAATATGGCTACACCTTC.

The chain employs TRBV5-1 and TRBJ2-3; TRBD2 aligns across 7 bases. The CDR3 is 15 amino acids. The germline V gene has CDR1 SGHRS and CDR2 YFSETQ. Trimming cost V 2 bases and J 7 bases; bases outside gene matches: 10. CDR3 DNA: TGCGCCAGCAGCTTTGGGGCTAGCGGAGGAAATACGCAGTATTTT. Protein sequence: CASSFGASGGNTQYF.

The CDR3 DNA reads TGTGCCAGCAGCCCTTCCTCTGAGCCCCAGCATTTT. It yields the protein CASSPSSEPQHF. The chain is built from TRBV28 and TRBJ1-5; no clear D gene. V lost 6 bases and J lost 8, with 11 bases in between. The CDR3 is 12 amino acids. Germline CDR1 and CDR2: MDHEN and SYDVKM. Full variable domain (remainder filled in from reference TRBV28 and TRBJ1-5): DVKVTQSSRYLVKRTGEKVFLECVQDMDHENMFWYRQDPGLGLRLIYFSYDVKMKEKGDIPEGYSVSREKKERFSLILESASTNQTSMYLCASSPSSEPQHFGDGTRLSIL.

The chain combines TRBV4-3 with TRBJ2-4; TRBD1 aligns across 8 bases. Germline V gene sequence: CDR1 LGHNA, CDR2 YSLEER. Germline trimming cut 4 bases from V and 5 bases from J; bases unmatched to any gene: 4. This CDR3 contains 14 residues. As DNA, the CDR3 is TGCGCCAGCAGCCGGATGGGACAGGAAAACATTCAGTACTTC. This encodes CASSRMGQENIQYF.